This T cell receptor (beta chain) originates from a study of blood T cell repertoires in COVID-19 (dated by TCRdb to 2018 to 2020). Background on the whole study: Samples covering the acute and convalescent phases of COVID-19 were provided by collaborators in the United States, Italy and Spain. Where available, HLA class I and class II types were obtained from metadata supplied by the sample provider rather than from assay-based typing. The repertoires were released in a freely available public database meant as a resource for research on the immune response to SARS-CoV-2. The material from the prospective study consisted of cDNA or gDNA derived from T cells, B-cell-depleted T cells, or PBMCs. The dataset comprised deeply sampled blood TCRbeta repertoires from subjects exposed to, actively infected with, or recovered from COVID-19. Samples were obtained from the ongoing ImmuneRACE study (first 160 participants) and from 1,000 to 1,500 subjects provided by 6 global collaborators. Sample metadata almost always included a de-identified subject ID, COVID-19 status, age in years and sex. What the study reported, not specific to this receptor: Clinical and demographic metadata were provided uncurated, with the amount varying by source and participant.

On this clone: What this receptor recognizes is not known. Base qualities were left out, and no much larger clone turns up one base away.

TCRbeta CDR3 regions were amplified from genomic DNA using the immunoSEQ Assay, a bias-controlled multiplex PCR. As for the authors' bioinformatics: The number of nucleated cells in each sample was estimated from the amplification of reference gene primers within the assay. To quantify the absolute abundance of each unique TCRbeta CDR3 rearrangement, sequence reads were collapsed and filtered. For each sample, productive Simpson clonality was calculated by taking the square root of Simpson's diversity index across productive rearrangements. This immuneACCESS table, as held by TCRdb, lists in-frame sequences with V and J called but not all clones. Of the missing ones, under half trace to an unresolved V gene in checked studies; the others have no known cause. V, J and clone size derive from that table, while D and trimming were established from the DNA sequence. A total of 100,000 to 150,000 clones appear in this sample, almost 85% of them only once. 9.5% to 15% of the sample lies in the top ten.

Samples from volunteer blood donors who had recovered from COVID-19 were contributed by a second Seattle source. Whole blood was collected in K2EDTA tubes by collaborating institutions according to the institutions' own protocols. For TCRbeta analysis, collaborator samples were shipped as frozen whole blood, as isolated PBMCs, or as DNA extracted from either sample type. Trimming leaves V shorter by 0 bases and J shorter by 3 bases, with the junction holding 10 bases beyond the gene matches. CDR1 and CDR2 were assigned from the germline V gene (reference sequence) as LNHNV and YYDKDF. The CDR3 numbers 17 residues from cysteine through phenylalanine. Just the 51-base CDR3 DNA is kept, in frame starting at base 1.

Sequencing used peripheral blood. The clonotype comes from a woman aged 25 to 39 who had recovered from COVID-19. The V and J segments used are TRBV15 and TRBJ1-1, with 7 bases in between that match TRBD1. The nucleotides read TGTGCCACCAGCAGAGAGGATATTGGGACAGCCCACACTGAAGCTTTCTTT. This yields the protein CATSREDIGTAHTEAFF.